This entry lists 11 T cell receptor beta chains sequenced from one sample in a study of blood T cell repertoires in COVID-19. Using immunoSEQ multiplex PCR, the repertoire was profiled, and TCRdb retains in-frame clones only, with some absent. The table shows a few hundred thousand clones, with 70% to 90% occurring only once. Sequenced sample: PBMCs or T cells enriched from blood (not recorded which). All receptors come from a woman aged 18-29 years who had been exposed to COVID-19.

The chain couples TRBV25-1 to TRBJ1-4; TRBD1 agrees at 8 bases. The CDR3 is 13 residues long. Germline assignment: CDR1 MGHDK and CDR2 SYGVNS. The V gene end was trimmed by 10 bases and the J gene end by 8 bases; junction bases not matched to a gene: 9. In nucleotides, the CDR3 is TGTGCCACCGAGGACAGGGAGAACGAAAAACTGTTTTTT. Its protein product is CATEDRENEKLFF.

The rearrangement joins TRBV27 to TRBJ1-1; D is perhaps TRBD1 (6 bases). The CDR3 extends over 19 amino acids. Looked up from germline, CDR1 is MNHEY and CDR2 is SMNVEV (reference sequence). The V end was cut by 5 bases, the J end by 3 bases, with 28 bases between. The DNA for the CDR3 is TGTGCCAGCAGTCCAGGACCCTGGGGGGGCGGAAGTAGGGACACTGAAGCTTTCTTT. This translates into CASSPGPWGGGSRDTEAFF.

Turning to this clone: Other DNA sequences in the sample encode the same CDR3. This chain joins TRBV7-9 and TRBJ2-3; D is undetermined. Trimming left V 5 bases short and J 1 base short, with 7 bases between. Germline V CDR1 and CDR2: SEHNR, FQNEAQ (reference sequence). The CDR3 runs 13 residues. CDR3 protein: CASSLGGTDTQYF. DNA of the CDR3: TGTGCCAGCAGCCTAGGCGGCACAGATACGCAGTATTTT.

This clone was counted a few times. Other DNA sequences in this sample translate to the same CDR3. The chain combines TRBV3-1 (or the pseudogene TRBV3-2) with TRBJ1-1; TRBD1 agrees at 7 bases. V shed 9 bases and J 3 bases; nucleotides not matched to a gene: 4. Germline CDR1 and CDR2: LGHDT and YNNKEL (reference sequence). CDR3 length: 12 residues. The CDR3 DNA sequence: TGTGCCAGTGGCAGGGGGGACACTGAAGCTTTCTTT. Protein sequence: CASGRGDTEAFF.

This rearrangement joins TRBV11-2 to TRBJ1-1; possibly TRBD1 for D (6 bases). Germline V gene data show CDR1 as SGHAT and CDR2 as FQNNGV. Trimming took off 2 bases at V and 0 bases at J, with 13 bases between the two ends. This CDR3 is 16 amino acids long. As DNA, the CDR3 is TGTGCCAGCAGCTTAACCCGGACAGCATTGAACACTGAAGCTTTCTTT. Encoded protein: CASSLTRTALNTEAFF.

The V and J genes are TRBV28 and TRBJ1-6, with TRBD1 matching over 9 bases. The CDR3 is 17 amino acids. CDR1 MDHEN and CDR2 SYDVKM come from the germline V gene. With 6 bases clipped from V and 3 bases from J, the junction kept 9 bases outside the gene matches. CDR3 nucleotides: TGTGCCAGCAGGAACCTTGGGACAGGGTTCTATAATTCACCCCTCCACTTT. Translation: CASRNLGTGFYNSPLHF.

The chain joins TRBV10-3 to TRBJ2-3; D possibly corresponds to TRBD2 (5 bases). Trimming cost V 7 bases and J 1 base, with 6 bases left between them. In germline, CDR1 is ENHRY, CDR2 SYGVKD. This CDR3 is built from 12 residues. CDR3 region: CAINGGTDTQYF. DNA of the CDR3: TGTGCCATCAACGGGGGCACAGATACGCAGTATTTT.

The V gene is TRBV5-6, the J gene TRBJ2-1, with D possibly TRBD1 on 5 matching bases. This CDR3 contains 11 residues. The V gene's germline CDR1 is SGHDT and CDR2 YYEEEE. V was shortened by 9 bases and J by 9 bases, with 13 bases between the two germline ends. CDR3 loop: CATYGRGEQFF. CDR3 DNA sequence: TGTGCCACCTATGGAAGGGGTGAGCAGTTCTTC.

The rearrangement uses TRBV18 and TRBJ1-5, with TRBD1 identical over 9 bases. The CDR3 length is 17 residues. Per the germline V gene, CDR1 is KGHSH and CDR2 is LQKENI. V shed 0 bases, J shed 0 bases, and the junction held 3 bases outside the gene matches. CDR3 nucleotide sequence: TGTGCCAGCTCACCACCGGGACAGGGTTATAGCAATCAGCCCCAGCATTTT. This encodes CASSPPGQGYSNQPQHF.

This sequence joins TRBV11-2 and TRBJ1-3; D is perhaps TRBD1 (5 bases). Germline V gene data show CDR1 as SGHAT and CDR2 as FQNNGV. This CDR3 is 15 amino acids long. V was trimmed by 0 bases and J by 4 bases, leaving 10 bases between them. The CDR3 loop reads CASSLDLGGGNTIYF. In nucleotides, the CDR3 is TGTGCCAGCAGCTTAGATCTCGGGGGAGGAAACACCATATATTTT.

This sequence joins TRBV29-1 and TRBJ2-1; D is perhaps TRBD1 (6 bases). V was cut by 4 bases and J by 8 bases, with 6 bases left in between. Per germline, CDR1 SQVTM and CDR2 ANQGSEA. CDR3 length: 10 residues. CDR3 nucleotides: TGCAGCGTTGCAGGGGATGAGCAGTTCTTC. It specifies CSVAGDEQFF.